What follows are 32 T cell receptor beta chains derived from one specimen sequenced in a study of post-analysis software for immune sequencing data. Findings of the study overall: Higher frequency in patients than in controls was seen for roughly five TRBV segments, with TRBV5-6, TRBV5-1 and TRBV20-1 among them.

The antigens for these receptors are not known. Presence of unique molecular identifiers characterized the TCR beta cDNA libraries. TCRdb passed the PCR reads through MiXCR, listing each CDR3 protein once. This table has about 810,000 distinct CDR3 sequences, about 57% appearing once. Sequenced: blood. Receptors were obtained from a girl aged 5-17 years with multiple sclerosis.

The chain combines TRBV29-1 with TRBJ2-7, with D perhaps TRBD1 (7 bases). The J call may be incorrect, as the DNA end agrees better with TRBJ2-5. Germline CDR1 SQVTM, CDR2 ANQGSEA. The CDR3 contains 16 residues. The CDR3 is CSVARGDSLFRGTQYF. CDR3 bases: TGCAGCGTTGCCCGCGGGGACAGCCTATTCCGGGGGACCCAGTACTTC.

The chain joins TRBV29-1 to TRBJ2-3; D call uncertain. The germline CDR1 and CDR2 sequences are SQVTM and ANQGSEA. CDR3 length: 12 amino acids. Trimming pared 5 bases from V and 8 bases from J, leaving 14 bases between. The CDR3, as DNA: TGCAGCGTTACGACCGGTTCTGGTACGCAGTATTTT. This encodes CSVTTGSGTQYF.

This clonotype was observed a handful of times. The chain has TRBV5-6 and TRBJ2-7; 8 nucleotides agree with TRBD1. With V trimmed by 4 bases and J by 5 bases, 14 bases remained unmatched. Germline loops: CDR1 SGHDT, CDR2 YYEEEE. CDR3 length: 16 residues. CDR3 in amino acids: CASSRAGNRGSHEQYF. The CDR3, as DNA: TGTGCCAGCAGCCGCGCCGGGAACAGGGGGTCCCACGAGCAGTACTTC.

This clonotype has just a few counts. The chain has TRBV29-1 and TRBJ2-1; possibly TRBD1 for D (6 bases). Germline values: CDR1 SQVTM, CDR2 ANQGSEA. This CDR3 region has 15 residues. Trimming removed 5 bases from V and 0 bases from J, with 14 bases in between. The CDR3 region is CSVPGQWSSYNEQFF. DNA for the CDR3: TGCAGCGTTCCTGGACAGTGGTCCTCCTACAATGAGCAGTTCTTC.

V usage is TRBV10-2 and J usage is TRBJ1-2; D call uncertain. Germline-derived CDR1 and CDR2 are WSHSY and SAAADI. V was clipped by 0 bases and J by 1 base, with 6 bases between them. The CDR3 length is 14 residues. The CDR3 DNA follows: TGCGCCAGCAGTGAGTCAAAGGATAACTATGGCTACACCTTC. Protein product: CASSESKDNYGYTF.

This chain connects TRBV20-1 to TRBJ1-1, with D possibly TRBD1 on 6 matching bases. CDR3 length equals 12 residues. V was pared by 2 bases and J by 4 bases, with 8 bases between. The germline V gene has CDR1 DFQATT and CDR2 SNEGSKA (reference sequence). CDR3 nucleotides: TGCAGTGCTAGATCGGGGGCCACTGAAGCTTTCTTT. Its protein product is CSARSGATEAFF.

This chain joins TRBV5-1 and TRBJ2-5; 8 bases match TRBD2. Trimming at V came to 3 bases and at J to 5 bases, leaving 6 bases not matched to a gene. The CDR3 length is 14 residues. Germline CDR1 SGHRS, CDR2 YFSETQ. CDR3 coding DNA: TGCGCCAGCAGCTCTTCGGGGGGGTCGGAGACCCAGTACTTC. As protein: CASSSSGGSETQYF.

This clonotype was observed a single time. One end of the junction is discordant with germline, which a read error may explain. This sequence joins TRBV5-1 and TRBJ2-1; D not certain. The CDR3 covers 12 residues. Germline V gene sequence: CDR1 SGHRS, CDR2 YFSETQ. In nucleotides, the CDR3 is TGCGCCAGCAGCGTGATTAACAATGGGCAGTTCTTC. Protein sequence: CASSVINNGQFF.

This clonotype was counted between two and nine times. The CDR3 sequence is CASSEETGREQYF. The CDR3 DNA reads TGTGCCAGCAGTGAAGAGACAGGGCGCGAGCAGTACTTC. The chain combines TRBV6-1 with TRBJ2-7; 7 positions agree with TRBD1. CDR3 length equals 13 residues. The junction had 3 bases not matched to a gene; V was cut back by 1 base and J by 6 bases. Germline CDR1 MNHNS, CDR2 SASEGT.

At least ten counts were recorded for this clonotype. A read error may be the cause here, since a much bigger clone is one base away. CDR3 sequence: CASSVEVTDNTGERFF. As DNA, the CDR3 is TGTGCCAGCAGCGTAGAGGTGACGGATAACACCGGGGAGCGGTTTTTT. The rearrangement uses TRBV9 and TRBJ2-2, with a weak D call TRBD2 (5 bases). CDR3 length equals 16 residues. The germline V gene has CDR1 SGDLS and CDR2 YYNGEE.

V gene TRBV5-1 combines with J gene TRBJ2-7, with TRBD2 matching 16 bases. This CDR3 has 18 residues. Per the germline V gene, CDR1 is SGHRS and CDR2 is YFSETQ. J was trimmed by 0 bases and V by 4 bases; bases with no gene match: 7. In DNA, the CDR3 is TGCGCCAGCAGCACGGGACTAGCGGGAGGGTCGAGCTCCTACGAGCAGTACTTC. Its protein product is CASSTGLAGGSSSYEQYF.

This chain connects TRBV27 to TRBJ2-7; D may be TRBD1 (6 bases). The V end lost 1 base, the J end lost 6 bases, and 19 bases lay between the germline ends. Germline loops: CDR1 MNHEY, CDR2 SMNVEV (reference sequence). The CDR3 contains 16 residues. The CDR3 bases are TGTGCCAGCAGTTTATACCCCCCGGACAGAGAGGTCGAGCAGTACTTC. The encoded protein is CASSLYPPDREVEQYF.

This clonotype was detected only a few times. The V gene is TRBV6-5, the J gene TRBJ1-2; the match to TRBD1 covers 8 bases. With 5 bases clipped from V and 7 bases from J, the junction kept 15 bases outside the gene matches. This CDR3 has 16 residues. Per germline, CDR1 MNHEY and CDR2 SVGAGI. CDR3 nucleotides: TGTGCCAGCAGTGGAACAGGAGCCAGGGGGCCGACTGGCTACACCTTC. This gives the protein CASSGTGARGPTGYTF.

Only a few counts were recorded for this clonotype. The chain has TRBV10-2 and TRBJ2-5, with a weak D call TRBD2 (6 bases). Judging by the DNA end, TRBJ2-7 fits better; the J call may be wrong. This CDR3 has 13 amino acids. The germline CDR1 and CDR2 sequences are WSHSY and SAAADI. The CDR3 region has the DNA TGCGCCAGCAGCCAGACTAGTCGCTCCGAGCAGTACTTC. As protein: CASSQTSRSEQYF.

This clonotype is a singleton in its sample. V gene TRBV19 combines with J gene TRBJ2-1; TRBD2 might be the D (7 bases). V dropped 6 bases and J dropped 4 bases, with 13 bases sitting between them. The germline V gene encodes CDR1 LNHDA and CDR2 SQIVND (reference sequence). This CDR3 spans 14 amino acids. CDR3 nucleotides: TGTGCCAGTAGGGCGGGGGCCTTATACAATGAGCAGTTCTTC. Its protein is CASRAGALYNEQFF. Based on the CDR3 plus reference TRBV19 and TRBJ2-1, the full variable domain is DGGITQSPKYLFRKEGQNVTLSCEQNLNHDAMYWYRQDPGQGLRLIYYSQIVNDFQKGDIAEGYSVSREKKESFPLTVTSAQKNPTAFYLCASRAGALYNEQFFGPGTRLTVL.

CDR3 residues: CASSTGSGGATNEKLFF. CDR3 in DNA: TGTGCCAGCAGCACCGGATCAGGGGGCGCGACTAATGAAAAACTGTTTTTT. This chain links TRBV7-9 with TRBJ1-4, with 8 nucleotides matching TRBD1. Trimming removed 5 bases from V and 2 bases from J; junction bases left unmatched: 10. Looked up from germline, CDR1 is SEHNR and CDR2 is FQNEAQ (reference sequence). The CDR3 totals 17 residues. Supplemented by reference TRBV7-9 and TRBJ1-4, the full variable domain reads DTGVSQNPRHKITKRGQNVTFRCDPISEHNRLYWYRQTLGQGPEFLTYFQNEAQLEKSRLLSDRFSAERPKGSFSTLEIQRTEQGDSAMYLCASSTGSGGATNEKLFFGSGTQLSVL.

This clonotype appeared a single time. The chain employs TRBV20-1 and TRBJ1-1, with a weak D call TRBD1 (5 bases). CDR3 length: 14 residues. The germline V gene has CDR1 DFQATT and CDR2 SNEGSKA (reference sequence). V was shortened by 5 bases and J by 4 bases, with 17 bases between the two germline ends. CDR3 DNA sequence: TGCAGTGCTCTTAGAGTATCGGGGCGCACTGAAGCTTTCTTT. It encodes CSALRVSGRTEAFF.

On this clonotype: A junction boundary mismatches the germline segment, possibly from a read error. This sequence joins TRBV10-3 and TRBJ2-3, with 13 bases matching TRBD2. The CDR3 extends over 18 amino acids. Germline V gene sequence: CDR1 ENHRY, CDR2 SYGVKD. CDR3 region: CATSESELAGGPTDTQYF. CDR3 in DNA: TGTGCCACCAGTGAGTCTGAACTAGCGGGAGGGCCCACAGATACGCAGTATTTT.

The chain employs TRBV7-2 and TRBJ2-1; TRBD2 aligns across 8 bases. Germline CDR1 SGHTA, CDR2 FQGNSA. CDR3 length: 16 amino acids. Losses at the gene ends were 4 bases for V and 6 bases for J; bases not matched to a gene: 11. The CDR3 reads CASSSMPGLDVNEQFF. The CDR3 DNA reads TGTGCCAGCAGCTCGATGCCGGGACTAGATGTCAATGAGCAGTTCTTC.

This clonotype was recorded a few times. This chain links TRBV10-3 with TRBJ2-5, with D maybe TRBD1 (7 bases). The CDR3 runs 13 residues. Trimming left V 6 bases short and J 4 bases short, with 12 bases between. CDR1 is ENHRY, CDR2 SYGVKD, per germline. CDR3 nucleotides: TGTGCCATCAGAGGAGGGGGCGGAGAGACCCAGTACTTC. This gives the protein CAIRGGGGETQYF.

V usage is TRBV3-1 and J usage is TRBJ1-1; tentative D call: TRBD1 (6 bases). Germline CDR1 reads LGHDT; CDR2 reads YNNKEL (reference sequence). V dropped 4 bases and J dropped 9 bases, with 15 bases sitting between them. CDR3 length equals 13 residues. CDR3 nucleotide sequence: TGTGCCAGCAGCCCGGGACAAAGTCCTCAAGCTTTCTTT. It yields the protein CASSPGQSPQAFF.

The chain carries TRBV5-1 and TRBJ2-1; TRBD2 aligns across 8 bases. Losses at the gene ends were 7 bases for V and 2 bases for J; bases not matched to a gene: 14. This CDR3 has 17 amino acids. The germline V gene encodes CDR1 SGHRS and CDR2 YFSETQ. The CDR3 region is CASCWGNKRGTYNEQFF. For the CDR3, the DNA is TGCGCCAGCTGTTGGGGGAATAAGCGGGGGACCTACAATGAGCAGTTCTTC.

The V and J genes are TRBV5-5 and TRBJ2-5; D may be TRBD1 (5 bases). The germline V and J ends were trimmed by 4 bases and 5 bases, with 12 bases remaining between them. The CDR3 consists of 13 residues. Germline loops: CDR1 SGHKS, CDR2 YYEKEE (reference sequence). CDR3 in amino acids: CASSLGPPETQYF. Here the CDR3 DNA reads TGTGCCAGCAGCCTGGGGCCACCGGAGACCCAGTACTTC. The whole variable domain, remainder taken from reference TRBV5-5 and TRBJ2-5, is DAGVTQSPTHLIKTRGQQVTLRCSPISGHKSVSWYQQVLGQGPQFIFQYYEKEERGRGNFPDRFSARQFPNYSSELNVNALLLGDSALYLCASSLGPPETQYFGPGTRLLVL.

The rearrangement joins TRBV4-1 to TRBJ1-1; 11 bases fit TRBD1. Per the germline V gene, CDR1 is MGHRA and CDR2 is YSYEKL. The CDR3 sequence is 18 residues long. Trimming at V came to 3 bases and at J to 1 base, leaving 10 bases not matched to a gene. CDR3 residues: CASSQLPGQGVSNTEAFF. CDR3 in DNA: TGCGCCAGCAGCCAGTTACCGGGACAGGGGGTTTCGAACACTGAAGCTTTCTTT.

J is TRBJ2-5 and V is TRBV29-1; TRBD2 is a possible D gene (5 bases). The CDR3 extends over 14 amino acids. Germline V gene lookup returns CDR1 SQVTM and CDR2 ANQGSEA. V shed 6 bases and J shed 1 base, with 15 bases lying between them. The CDR3 coding sequence is TGCAGCGTAATAGGGCTGGACTTCCAAGAGACCCAGTACTTC. It translates to CSVIGLDFQETQYF.

The chain combines TRBV5-1 with TRBJ2-3, with 10 bases aligning to TRBD2. This CDR3 comprises 19 residues. CDR1 and CDR2 (germline): SGHRS, YFSETQ. The V segment lost 0 bases and the J segment 0 bases; nucleotides outside the gene matches: 10. The DNA of the CDR3 is TGCGCCAGCAGCTTGGTGACTAGCGGGTGGGGAGCTAGCACAGATACGCAGTATTTT. Amino acid sequence: CASSLVTSGWGASTDTQYF.

This rearrangement joins TRBV15 to TRBJ2-1; weak D call: TRBD2 (6 bases). The V end was cut by 1 base, the J end by 6 bases, with 10 bases between. The CDR3 sequence is 14 residues long. Germline V gives CDR1 LNHNV, CDR2 YYDKDF (reference sequence). CDR3 sequence reads: CATSRGDWSNEQFF. The DNA of the CDR3 is TGTGCCACCAGCAGAGGGGACTGGAGCAATGAGCAGTTCTTC.

The sample holds a few counts of this clonotype. This chain links TRBV5-1 with TRBJ2-1, with D maybe TRBD2 (7 bases). Looked up from germline, CDR1 is SGHRS and CDR2 is YFSETQ. Trimming cost V 1 base and J 4 bases, with 12 bases left between them. CDR3 size: 15 residues. CDR3 loop: CASSLYGGPYNEQFF. In nucleotides, the CDR3 is TGCGCCAGCAGCTTGTACGGGGGGCCTTACAATGAGCAGTTCTTC.

The CDR3 DNA is TGTGCCAGCAGGGACACATTACACAATGAGCAGTTCTTC. Translating it yields CASRDTLHNEQFF. The rearrangement joins TRBV6-6 to TRBJ2-1; possible D gene TRBD1, 5 bases. CDR3 size: 13 residues. CDR1 is MNHNY, CDR2 SVGAGI, per germline (reference sequence). V was cut by 6 bases and J by 5 bases, with 11 bases left in between.

This rearrangement joins TRBV15 to TRBJ1-4; D is ambiguous. Germline CDR1 LNHNV, CDR2 YYDKDF (reference sequence). The CDR3 is made up of 16 amino acids. V lost 6 bases, J lost 8 bases, and 22 bases lay in between. CDR3 region: CATRLGSSRPGEKLFF. The CDR3 nucleotides are TGTGCCACCAGATTAGGTTCCTCGAGACCGGGGGAAAAACTGTTTTTT.

This clonotype was recorded many times. A clone one base away is much larger, so this may be a read error. V and J are TRBV7-9 and TRBJ2-2; 7 bases line up with TRBD1. From germline, CDR1 is SEHNR and CDR2 FQNEAQ (reference sequence). The length of the CDR3 is 15 residues. CDR3 sequence: CASSLETGNTGERFF. DNA for the CDR3: TGTGCCAGCAGCTTAGAGACAGGGAACACCGGGGAGCGGTTTTTT.

This chain joins TRBV7-9 and TRBJ2-1; possible D gene TRBD1, 6 bases. V was cut by 5 bases and J by 10 bases, with 21 bases left in between. The CDR3 runs to 15 residues. Germline assignment: CDR1 SEHNR and CDR2 FQNEAQ (reference sequence). CDR3 protein: CASSPTGKLLWEQFF. DNA for the CDR3: TGTGCCAGCAGCCCTACAGGGAAACTCCTCTGGGAGCAGTTCTTC.